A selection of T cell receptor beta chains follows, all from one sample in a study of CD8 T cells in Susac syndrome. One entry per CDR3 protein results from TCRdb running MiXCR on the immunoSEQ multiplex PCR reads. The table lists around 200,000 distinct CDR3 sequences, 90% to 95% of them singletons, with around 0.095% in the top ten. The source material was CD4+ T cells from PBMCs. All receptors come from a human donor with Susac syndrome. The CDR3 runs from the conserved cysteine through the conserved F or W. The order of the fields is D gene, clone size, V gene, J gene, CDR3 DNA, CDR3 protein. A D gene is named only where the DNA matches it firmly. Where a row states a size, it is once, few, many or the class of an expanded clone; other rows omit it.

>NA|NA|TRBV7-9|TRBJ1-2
TGTGCCAGCAGCTTATCCGCTGGCTACACCTTC
CASSLSAGYTF
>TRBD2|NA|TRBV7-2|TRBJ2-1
TGTGCCAGCAGCTTAGAGTTTCGGGTAGCGGGAGACAATGAGCAGTTCTTC
CASSLEFRVAGDNEQFF
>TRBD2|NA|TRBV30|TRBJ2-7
TGTGCCTGGAGTTGGACTAGCGGCCCCTCCTACGAGCAGTACTTC
CAWSWTSGPSYEQYF
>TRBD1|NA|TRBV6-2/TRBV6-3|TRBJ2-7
TGTGCCAGCAGTCCGGCCGGGACAGCCCATGCCTACGAGCAGTACTTC
CASSPAGTAHAYEQYF
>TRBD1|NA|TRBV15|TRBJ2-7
TGTGCCACTTCCGGGACAGGTACTTACGAGCAGTACTTC
CATSGTGTYEQYF
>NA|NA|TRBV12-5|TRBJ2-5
TGTGCTAGTGGTTTGGTCGGGGAGACCCCAGAGACCCAGTACTTC
CASGLVGETPETQYF
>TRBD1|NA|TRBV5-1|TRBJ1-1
TGCGCCAGCAGCCCGGGACAGGTTCGGAACACTGAAGCTTTCTTT
CASSPGQVRNTEAFF
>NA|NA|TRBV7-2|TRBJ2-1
TGTGCCAGCAGCCCCAGTAGTTCTGATGAGCAGTTCTTC
CASSPSSSDEQFF
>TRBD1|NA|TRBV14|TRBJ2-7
TGTGCCAGCAGCCCGTCCGACAGGGGCTTTCCCTACGAGCAGTACTTC
CASSPSDRGFPYEQYF
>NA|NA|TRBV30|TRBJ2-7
TGTGCCTGGAGTGAAGGACAAGGCTACGAGCAGTACTTC
CAWSEGQGYEQYF
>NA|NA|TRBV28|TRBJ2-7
TGTGCCAGTGGGCAGGGGTCTTACGAGCAGTACTTC
CASGQGSYEQYF
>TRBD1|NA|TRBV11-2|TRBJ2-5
TGTGCCAGCAGCCCCCTCCGGGACAGGGGGCGAGGTGAGACCCAGTACTTC
CASSPLRDRGRGETQYF
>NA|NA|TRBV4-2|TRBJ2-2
TGTGCCAGCAGCCAAGATCCGGGGGTACCCGGGGAGCTGTTTTTT
CASSQDPGVPGELFF
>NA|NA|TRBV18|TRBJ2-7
TGTGCCAGCTCACCACCAGGCCGATTTAGCTCCTACGAGCAGTACTTC
CASSPPGRFSSYEQYF
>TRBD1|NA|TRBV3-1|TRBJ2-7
TGTGCCAGCAGCCAAGATCCGGACAGGGCCTACGAGCAGTACTTC
CASSQDPDRAYEQYF
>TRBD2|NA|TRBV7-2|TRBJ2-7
TGTGCCAGCAGCCCTAGACTAGCGGGTTCCGTTTACGAGCAGTACTTC
CASSPRLAGSVYEQYF
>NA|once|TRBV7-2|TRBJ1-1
TGTGCCAGCAGCTTAGGGCTCTGGGCCACTGAAGCTTTCTTT
CASSLGLWATEAFF
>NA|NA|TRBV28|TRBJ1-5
TGTGCCAGCAGTATGGGGGGGACCAATCAGCCCCAGCATTTT
CASSMGGTNQPQHF
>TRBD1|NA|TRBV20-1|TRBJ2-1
TGCAGTGCTGGGACAGGGAAAGGCTACAATGAGCAGTTCTTC
CSAGTGKGYNEQFF
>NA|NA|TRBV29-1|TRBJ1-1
TGCAGCGTTGAGACGCCGGCGAACACTGAAGCTTTCTTT
CSVETPANTEAFF
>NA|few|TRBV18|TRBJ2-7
TGTGCCAGCTCACTCCGGTCCACCTACGAGCAGTACTTC
CASSLRSTYEQYF
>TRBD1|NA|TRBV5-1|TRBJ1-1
TGCGCCAGCAGCTTACGGACAGGTCAGAACACTGAAGCTTTCTTT
CASSLRTGQNTEAFF
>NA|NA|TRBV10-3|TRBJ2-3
TGTGCCATCAGTGCAAACACAGATACGCAGTATTTT
CAISANTDTQYF
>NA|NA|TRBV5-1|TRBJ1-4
TGCGCCAGCAGCAAGACAGCAACTAATGAAAAACTGTTTTTT
CASSKTATNEKLFF
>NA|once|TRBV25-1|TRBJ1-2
TGTGCCAGCAGTCCCACAGGGAGGCATGGCTACACCTTC
CASSPTGRHGYTF
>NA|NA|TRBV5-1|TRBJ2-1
TGCGCCAGCAGCTTGGGGCAGGGCCTAAGCTACAATGAGCAGTTCTTC
CASSLGQGLSYNEQFF
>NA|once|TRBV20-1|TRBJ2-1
TGCAGTGCTAGTAGAGGGAACCCGCGCGGTGAGCAGTTCTTC
CSASRGNPRGEQFF
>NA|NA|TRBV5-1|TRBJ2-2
TGCGCCAGCAGCCGAGGCCGGACCGGGGAGCTGTTTTTT
CASSRGRTGELFF
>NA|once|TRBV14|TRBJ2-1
TGTGCCAGCAGCCGTGGGGGCCGTGATGAGCAGTTCTTC
CASSRGGRDEQFF
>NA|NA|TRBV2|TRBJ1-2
TGTGCCAGCAGAATGGAGGGAGGAGGCTACACCTTC
CASRMEGGGYTF
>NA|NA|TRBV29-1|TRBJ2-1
TGCAGCGTTGGGGCAACCTCCTACAATGAGCAGTTCTTC
CSVGATSYNEQFF
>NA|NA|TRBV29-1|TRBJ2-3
TGCAGCGTTGATCCAGGCACAGATACGCAGTATTTT
CSVDPGTDTQYF
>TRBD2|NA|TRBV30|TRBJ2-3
TGTGCCTGGAGCGGGACTAGCGGGCGTACAGATACGCAGTATTTT
CAWSGTSGRTDTQYF
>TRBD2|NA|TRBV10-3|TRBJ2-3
TGTGCCATCAATGGGGGGGAGAGCACAGATACGCAGTATTTT
CAINGGESTDTQYF
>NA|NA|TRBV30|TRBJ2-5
TGTGCCTGGGGGGTGCAGGTGGGAGAGACCCAGTACTTC
CAWGVQVGETQYF
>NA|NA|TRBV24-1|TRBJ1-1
TGTGCCACCCGATCGCCGGGTAACACTGAAGCTTTCTTT
CATRSPGNTEAFF
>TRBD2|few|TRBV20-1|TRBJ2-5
TGCAGTGCTAATGGGCGGGGGGCCCCTCAAGAGACCCAGTACTTC
CSANGRGAPQETQYF
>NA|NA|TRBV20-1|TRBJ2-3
TGCAGTGCTAGGGCAGGGGCGGCCTCTAGCACAGATACGCAGTATTTT
CSARAGAASSTDTQYF
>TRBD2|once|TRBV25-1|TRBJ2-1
TGTGCCAGCTCCGATTGGGGCGGGGGCTACAATGAGCAGTTCTTC
CASSDWGGGYNEQFF
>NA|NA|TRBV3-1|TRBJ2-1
TGTGCCAGCAGCCAAGTCTCAAGCAACGGGGGACGCTCCTACAATGAGCAGTTCTTC
CASSQVSSNGGRSYNEQFF
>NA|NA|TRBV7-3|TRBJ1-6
TGTGCCAGCAGCTTTAGCGAAAATTCACCCCTCCACTTT
CASSFSENSPLHF
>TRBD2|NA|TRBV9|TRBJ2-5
TGTGCCAGCAGCGAACTAGCGGGGGGACGAGAGACCCAGTACTTC
CASSELAGGRETQYF
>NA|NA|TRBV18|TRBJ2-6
TGTGCCAGCTCACCCTCTGGGGCCAACGTCCTGACTTTC
CASSPSGANVLTF
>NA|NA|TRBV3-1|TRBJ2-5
TGTGCCAGCAGCCCCCTCCTGGCTGGGACCCAGTACTTC
CASSPLLAGTQYF
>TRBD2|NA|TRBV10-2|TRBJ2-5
TGCGCCAGCAGTGAAGGTAGCGGGAGTAAAGAGACCCAGTACTTC
CASSEGSGSKETQYF
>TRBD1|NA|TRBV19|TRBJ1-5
TGTGCCAGTAGTACGCGGACAGGCAGCCAGCCCCAGCATTTT
CASSTRTGSQPQHF
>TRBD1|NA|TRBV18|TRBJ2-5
TGTGCCAGCTCACCCCTCGGGACAGAAGAGACCCAGTACTTC
CASSPLGTEETQYF
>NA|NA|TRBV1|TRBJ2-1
TGCACCAGCAGCCAAAGCGCAAGGTCCCCCCTCTGGGAGCAGTTCTTC
CTSSQSARSPLWEQFF
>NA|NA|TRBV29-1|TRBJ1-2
TGCAGCGTTGTGGCGGAGGGCAGGGGAAGCTATGGCTACACCTTC
CSVVAEGRGSYGYTF
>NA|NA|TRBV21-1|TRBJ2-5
TGTGCCAGCAGCAAAGGGTCCGGGAACCAAGAGACCCAGTACTTC
CASSKGSGNQETQYF